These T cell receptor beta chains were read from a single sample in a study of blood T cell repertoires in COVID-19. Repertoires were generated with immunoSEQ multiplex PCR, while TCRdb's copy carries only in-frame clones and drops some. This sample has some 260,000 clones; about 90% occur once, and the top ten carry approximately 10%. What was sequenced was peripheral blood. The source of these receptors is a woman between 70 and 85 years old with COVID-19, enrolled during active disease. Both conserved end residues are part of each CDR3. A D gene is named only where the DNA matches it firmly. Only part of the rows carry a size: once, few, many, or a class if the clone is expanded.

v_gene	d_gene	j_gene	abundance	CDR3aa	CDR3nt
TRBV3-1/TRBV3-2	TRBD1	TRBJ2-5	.	CASSRRRDRGRETQYF	TGTGCCAGCAGCCGGCGGCGGGACAGGGGACGGGAGACCCAGTACTTC
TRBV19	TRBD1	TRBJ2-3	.	CASSIDPRTGAADTQYF	TGTGCCAGTAGTATAGACCCGCGGACAGGGGCGGCAGATACGCAGTATTTT
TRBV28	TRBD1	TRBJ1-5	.	CASSLSQGMGQPQHF	TGTGCCAGCAGTTTGTCACAGGGGATGGGTCAGCCCCAGCATTTT
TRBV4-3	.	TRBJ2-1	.	CASSQIINPYNEQFF	TGCGCCAGCAGCCAAATTATAAATCCCTACAATGAGCAGTTCTTC
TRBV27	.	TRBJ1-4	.	CASSLWSLPPTNEKLFF	TGTGCCAGCAGTTTATGGTCGCTACCACCAACTAATGAAAAACTGTTTTTT
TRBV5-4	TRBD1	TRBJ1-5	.	CASSPGQGNQPQHF	TGTGCCAGCAGCCCGGGACAGGGCAATCAGCCCCAGCATTTT
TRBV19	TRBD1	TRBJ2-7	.	CASSPGQGSGYEQYF	TGTGCCAGTAGTCCGGGACAGGGGTCTGGCTACGAGCAGTACTTC
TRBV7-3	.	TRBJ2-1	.	CASSQNRGSYNEQFF	TGTGCCAGCAGCCAAAATAGGGGCTCCTACAATGAGCAGTTCTTC
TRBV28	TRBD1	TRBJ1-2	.	CASSPVNTGADYGYTF	TGTGCCAGCAGTCCAGTGAATACAGGGGCCGACTATGGCTACACCTTC
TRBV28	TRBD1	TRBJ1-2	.	CASSSGGKLSNYGYTF	TGTGCCAGCAGCTCAGGGGGGAAACTTTCTAACTATGGCTACACCTTC
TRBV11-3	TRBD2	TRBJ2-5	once	CASSLLTSGRTETQYF	TGTGCCAGCAGCCTCCTGACTAGCGGGAGAACGGAGACCCAGTACTTC
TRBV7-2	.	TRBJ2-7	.	CASSSSGTSYEQYF	TGTGCCAGCAGCTCGAGCGGAACCTCCTACGAGCAGTACTTC
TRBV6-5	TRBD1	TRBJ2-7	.	CASSYTPTGNQYF	TGTGCCAGCAGTTACACCCCGACAGGGAACCAGTACTTC
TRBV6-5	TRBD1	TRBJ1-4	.	CASRNLGQGDEKLFF	TGTGCCAGCAGAAATCTGGGACAGGGGGATGAAAAACTGTTTTTT
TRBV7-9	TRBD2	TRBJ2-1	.	CASRSPGLAGNEQFF	TGTGCCAGCAGATCACCGGGACTAGCAGGCAATGAGCAGTTCTTC
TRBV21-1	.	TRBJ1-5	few	CASSSRRDRRNQPQHF	TGTGCCAGCAGCAGTCGCCGGGACAGGCGAAATCAGCCCCAGCATTTT
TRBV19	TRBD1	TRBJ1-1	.	CASSVAGGNAEAFF	TGTGCCAGTAGTGTGGCAGGGGGGAACGCTGAAGCTTTCTTT
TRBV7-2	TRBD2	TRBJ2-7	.	CASSPGGASSYEQYF	TGTGCCAGCAGCCCCGGGGGGGCTAGCTCCTACGAGCAGTACTTC
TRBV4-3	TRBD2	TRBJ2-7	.	CASSQEITGGPYEQYF	TGCGCCAGCAGCCAAGAGATAACGGGAGGGCCGTACGAGCAGTACTTC
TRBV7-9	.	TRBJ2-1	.	CASSALTGTYNEQFF	TGTGCCAGCAGCGCACTGACAGGGACTTACAATGAGCAGTTCTTC
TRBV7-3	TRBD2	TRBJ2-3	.	CASSFGGSGSDTQYF	TGTGCCAGCAGCTTTGGCGGGAGCGGGTCAGATACGCAGTATTTT
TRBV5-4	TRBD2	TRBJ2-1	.	CASSLGLAEINEQFF	TGTGCCAGCAGCTTGGGACTAGCGGAGATAAATGAGCAGTTCTTC
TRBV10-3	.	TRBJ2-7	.	CATRGRLSYEQYF	TGTGCCACCCGCGGTAGACTATCCTACGAGCAGTACTTC
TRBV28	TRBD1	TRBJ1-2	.	CASTPSTGSNYGYTF	TGTGCCAGCACCCCGTCGACAGGGTCCAACTATGGCTACACCTTC
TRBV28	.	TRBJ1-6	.	CASRTLALNSPLHF	TGTGCCAGCAGGACATTGGCCCTTAATTCACCCCTCCACTTT
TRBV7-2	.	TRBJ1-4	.	CASSPYLLAEGEEKLFF	TGTGCCAGCAGCCCATACCTTTTGGCGGAGGGAGAAGAAAAACTGTTTTTT
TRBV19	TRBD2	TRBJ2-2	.	CASSLAGVTGELFF	TGTGCCAGTAGTCTAGCGGGAGTCACCGGGGAGCTGTTTTTT
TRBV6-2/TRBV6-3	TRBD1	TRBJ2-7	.	CASSRDRVSSYEQYF	TGTGCCAGCAGTAGGGACAGGGTGAGCTCCTACGAGCAGTACTTC
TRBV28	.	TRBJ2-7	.	CASSFTGDAYEQYF	TGTGCCAGCAGTTTTACGGGGGATGCCTACGAGCAGTACTTC
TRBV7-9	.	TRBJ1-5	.	CASTLQGSNQPQHF	TGTGCCAGTACCTTACAGGGTAGCAATCAGCCCCAGCATTTT
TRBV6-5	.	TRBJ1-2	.	CASSFSGGVGYTF	TGTGCCAGCAGTTTTTCCGGAGGGGTAGGCTACACCTTC
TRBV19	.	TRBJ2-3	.	CASSLLGALDTQYF	TGTGCCAGTAGTCTCTTGGGCGCCCTAGATACGCAGTATTTT
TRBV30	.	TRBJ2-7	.	CAWSRGSPYEQYF	TGTGCCTGGAGTAGGGGGAGCCCCTACGAGCAGTACTTC
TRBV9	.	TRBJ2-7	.	CASSVARDSSYEQYF	TGTGCCAGCAGCGTAGCCCGCGACAGCTCCTACGAGCAGTACTTC
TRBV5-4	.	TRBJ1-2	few	CASRRQASDYGYTF	TGTGCCAGCCGGCGACAGGCCAGCGACTATGGCTACACCTTC
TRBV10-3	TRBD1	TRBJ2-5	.	CAISGTAKEETQYF	TGTGCCATCAGCGGGACAGCAAAGGAGGAGACCCAGTACTTC
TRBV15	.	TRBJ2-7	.	CATSRDLGGLEQYF	TGTGCCACCAGCAGAGATCTGGGGGGGCTGGAGCAGTACTTC
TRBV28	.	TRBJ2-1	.	CASSSGQMNEQFF	TGTGCCAGCAGTTCCGGACAGATGAATGAGCAGTTCTTC
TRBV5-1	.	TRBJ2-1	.	CASSLGQHYNEQFF	TGCGCCAGCAGCTTGGGACAGCACTACAATGAGCAGTTCTTC
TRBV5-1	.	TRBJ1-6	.	CASSPGTENSPLHF	TGCGCCAGCAGCCCCGGGACTGAGAATTCACCCCTCCACTTT
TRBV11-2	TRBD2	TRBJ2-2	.	CASSLAGGRELFF	TGTGCCAGCAGTCTAGCGGGAGGAAGGGAGCTGTTTTTT
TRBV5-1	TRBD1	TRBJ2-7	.	CASREGQGSHEQYF	TGCGCCAGCAGGGAGGGACAGGGAAGCCACGAGCAGTACTTC
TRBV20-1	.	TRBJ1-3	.	CSASGRSSGNTIYF	TGCAGTGCTAGTGGTAGGAGCTCTGGAAACACCATATATTTT
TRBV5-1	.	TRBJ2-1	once	CASSLDPGMSYNEQFF	TGCGCCAGCAGCCTTGACCCCGGGATGTCTTACAATGAGCAGTTCTTC
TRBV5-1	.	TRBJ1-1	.	CASSLRGLQTEAFF	TGCGCCAGCAGCTTAAGGGGATTGCAGACTGAAGCTTTCTTT
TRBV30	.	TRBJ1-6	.	CAWSGRGVNNSPLHF	TGTGCCTGGAGCGGCAGGGGAGTAAATAATTCACCCCTCCACTTT
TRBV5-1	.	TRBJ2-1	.	CASSLSGGANDEQFF	TGCGCCAGCAGCTTGTCCGGAGGGGCTAATGATGAGCAGTTCTTC
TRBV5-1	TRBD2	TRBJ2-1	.	CASSLAASGYNEQFF	TGCGCCAGCAGCTTGGCGGCTAGCGGATACAATGAGCAGTTCTTC
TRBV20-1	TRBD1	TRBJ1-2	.	CRQGFGDGYTF	TGCAGACAGGGGTTTGGTGATGGCTACACCTTC
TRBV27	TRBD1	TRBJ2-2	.	CASRGQGAPGELFF	TGTGCCAGCAGGGGACAGGGGGCGCCCGGGGAGCTGTTTTTT
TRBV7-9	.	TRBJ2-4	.	CASSLGPGENIQYF	TGTGCCAGCAGCTTAGGCCCAGGGGAAAACATTCAGTACTTC
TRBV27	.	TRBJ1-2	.	CASGFSGYGYTF	TGTGCCAGCGGGTTTTCGGGCTATGGCTACACCTTC